Listed below are T cell receptor beta chains from one sample, sequenced in a study of T cell repertoires in cytomegalovirus infection. TCRdb re-analysed the reads in MiXCR, keeping a single row per CDR3 protein. This table holds about 680,000 distinct CDR3 sequences, 24% found once. Sequencing used CD8+ T cells from PBMCs. The origin of the receptors is a human donor in good health (CMV status not recorded). Some clones in this sample may be carry-over from other donors' samples. The CDR3 runs from the conserved cysteine through the conserved F or W. Each record gives: clone size, V gene, J gene, D gene, CDR3 protein, CDR3 DNA. The D gene is left open where the match is weak. Clone size is given for some rows only: seen once, a few or many times, or a class if the clone is expanded.

clone_size: .
v_call: TRBV9
j_call: TRBJ1-3
d_call: .
cdr3_aa: CASSVMGGVRSSGNTIYF
cdr3_nt: TGTGCCAGCAGCGTAATGGGTGGGGTTCGGAGCTCTGGAAACACCATATATTTT

clone_size: .
v_call: TRBV6-2/TRBV6-3
j_call: TRBJ2-1
d_call: TRBD2
cdr3_aa: CASSYLGGGNEQFF
cdr3_nt: TGTGCCAGCAGTTACCTCGGGGGGGGCAATGAGCAGTTCTTC

clone_size: .
v_call: TRBV28
j_call: TRBJ1-4
d_call: TRBD1
cdr3_aa: CAGSGTGDEKLFF
cdr3_nt: TGTGCCGGCTCCGGGACAGGGGATGAAAAACTGTTTTTT

clone_size: .
v_call: TRBV20-1
j_call: TRBJ1-5
d_call: .
cdr3_aa: CSARDRQGWGRNQPQHF
cdr3_nt: TGCAGTGCTAGAGATAGGCAGGGATGGGGTCGGAATCAGCCCCAGCATTTT

clone_size: many
v_call: TRBV5-1
j_call: TRBJ2-7
d_call: .
cdr3_aa: CASSGGPYYEQYF
cdr3_nt: TGCGCCAGCAGCGGGGGGCCCTACTACGAGCAGTACTTC

clone_size: many
v_call: TRBV7-6
j_call: TRBJ1-6
d_call: .
cdr3_aa: CASSLVDGEDNSPLHF
cdr3_nt: TGTGCCAGCAGCTTAGTCGACGGAGAAGATAATTCACCCCTCCACTTT

clone_size: .
v_call: TRBV29-1
j_call: TRBJ1-2
d_call: .
cdr3_aa: CSVFQDYGYTF
cdr3_nt: TGCAGCGTTTTCCAGGACTATGGCTACACCTTC

clone_size: few
v_call: TRBV6-2/TRBV6-3
j_call: TRBJ1-5
d_call: .
cdr3_aa: CASSMGTQPQHF
cdr3_nt: TGTGCCAGCAGTATGGGGACTCAGCCCCAGCATTTT

clone_size: .
v_call: TRBV7-9
j_call: TRBJ2-2
d_call: TRBD2
cdr3_aa: CASSTRLAAQPGELFF
cdr3_nt: TGTGCCAGCAGCACGCGACTAGCGGCTCAACCCGGGGAGCTGTTTTTT

clone_size: few
v_call: TRBV7-9
j_call: TRBJ2-1
d_call: .
cdr3_aa: CASSPDVNNEQFF
cdr3_nt: TGTGCCAGCAGCCCGGACGTCAACAATGAGCAGTTCTTC

clone_size: few
v_call: TRBV4-1
j_call: TRBJ1-4
d_call: .
cdr3_aa: CASSQSDRTTNEKLFF
cdr3_nt: TGCGCCAGCAGCCAATCTGACAGGACGACTAATGAAAAACTGTTTTTT

clone_size: many
v_call: TRBV10-3
j_call: TRBJ2-3
d_call: .
cdr3_aa: CAILLGGAPDTQYF
cdr3_nt: TGTGCCATCCTTTTGGGGGGGGCGCCAGATACGCAGTATTTT

clone_size: few
v_call: TRBV29-1
j_call: TRBJ2-7
d_call: .
cdr3_aa: CSVEGSPSSYEQYF
cdr3_nt: TGCAGCGTTGAAGGCAGCCCGAGCTCCTACGAGCAGTACTTC

clone_size: .
v_call: TRBV2
j_call: TRBJ2-2
d_call: .
cdr3_aa: CASSEIGGTGELFF
cdr3_nt: TGTGCCAGCAGTGAGATCGGAGGCACCGGGGAGCTGTTTTTT

clone_size: few
v_call: TRBV7-9
j_call: TRBJ2-6
d_call: .
cdr3_aa: CASSLVGDSGANVLTF
cdr3_nt: TGTGCCAGCAGCTTAGTTGGGGACTCTGGGGCCAACGTCCTGACTTTC

clone_size: few
v_call: TRBV28
j_call: TRBJ1-2
d_call: TRBD1
cdr3_aa: CASSPSGTGAANYGYTF
cdr3_nt: TGTGCCAGCAGTCCTTCCGGGACAGGGGCCGCCAACTATGGCTACACCTTC

clone_size: many
v_call: TRBV4-2
j_call: TRBJ1-2
d_call: TRBD1
cdr3_aa: CASSQEETGVGSGYTF
cdr3_nt: TGTGCCAGCAGCCAAGAGGAGACAGGGGTTGGATCTGGCTACACCTTC

clone_size: .
v_call: TRBV10-3
j_call: TRBJ2-1
d_call: .
cdr3_aa: CAILHLEGNEQFF
cdr3_nt: TGTGCCATCCTTCATCTCGAGGGCAATGAGCAGTTCTTC

clone_size: few
v_call: TRBV2
j_call: TRBJ2-2
d_call: .
cdr3_aa: CASSESGQSRELFF
cdr3_nt: TGTGCCAGCAGTGAATCTGGACAGTCAAGGGAGCTGTTTTTT

clone_size: .
v_call: TRBV2
j_call: TRBJ1-2
d_call: TRBD1
cdr3_aa: CASRNSTGQGYTF
cdr3_nt: TGTGCCAGCAGAAATTCGACAGGGCAGGGCTACACCTTC

clone_size: .
v_call: TRBV29-1
j_call: TRBJ1-2
d_call: .
cdr3_aa: CNVEGQGTLYGYTF
cdr3_nt: TGCAACGTTGAGGGGCAGGGGACTCTCTATGGCTACACCTTC

clone_size: few
v_call: TRBV28
j_call: TRBJ2-5
d_call: .
cdr3_aa: CASSLWRQDQETQYF
cdr3_nt: TGTGCCAGCAGTCTTTGGCGGCAGGACCAAGAGACCCAGTACTTC

clone_size: .
v_call: TRBV13
j_call: TRBJ1-2
d_call: .
cdr3_aa: CASSLVGEDNGYTF
cdr3_nt: TGTGCCAGCAGCTTAGTGGGGGAAGACAATGGCTACACCTTC

clone_size: many
v_call: TRBV7-2
j_call: TRBJ2-7
d_call: TRBD1
cdr3_aa: CASSFQTTGGSYEQYF
cdr3_nt: TGTGCCAGCAGCTTTCAGACAACAGGGGGTTCCTACGAGCAGTACTTC

clone_size: .
v_call: TRBV3-1
j_call: TRBJ2-3
d_call: .
cdr3_aa: CASSHGTRTDTQYF
cdr3_nt: TGTGCCAGCAGCCATGGGACTCGCACAGATACGCAGTATTTT

clone_size: many
v_call: TRBV7-9
j_call: TRBJ2-4
d_call: .
cdr3_aa: CASTLGTKNIQYF
cdr3_nt: TGTGCCAGCACTCTAGGGACCAAAAACATTCAGTACTTC

clone_size: .
v_call: TRBV12-3/TRBV12-4
j_call: TRBJ1-1
d_call: .
cdr3_aa: CASSFSTLTEAFF
cdr3_nt: TGTGCCAGCAGTTTCTCTACGTTGACTGAAGCTTTCTTT

clone_size: few
v_call: TRBV19
j_call: TRBJ2-1
d_call: .
cdr3_aa: CASSTGVEQFF
cdr3_nt: TGTGCCAGTAGTACAGGGGTTGAGCAGTTCTTC

clone_size: .
v_call: TRBV6-4
j_call: TRBJ1-2
d_call: .
cdr3_aa: CASSPGGQNLYGYTF
cdr3_nt: TGTGCCAGCAGCCCGGGTGGACAGAACCTCTATGGCTACACCTTC

clone_size: .
v_call: TRBV7-4
j_call: TRBJ2-7
d_call: .
cdr3_aa: CASSPPDRLEQYF
cdr3_nt: TGTGCCAGCAGCCCGCCCGACCGACTCGAGCAGTACTTC

clone_size: many
v_call: TRBV7-6
j_call: TRBJ2-1
d_call: TRBD1
cdr3_aa: CASSLGGRDEQFF
cdr3_nt: TGTGCTAGCAGCTTAGGGGGCCGCGATGAGCAGTTCTTC

clone_size: many
v_call: TRBV6-6
j_call: TRBJ1-1
d_call: .
cdr3_aa: CASTHPLETEAFF
cdr3_nt: TGTGCCAGCACGCATCCTCTCGAGACTGAAGCTTTCTTT

clone_size: few
v_call: TRBV11-2
j_call: TRBJ2-1
d_call: .
cdr3_aa: CASSSWDPSGDEQFF
cdr3_nt: TGTGCCAGCAGCTCATGGGACCCTTCCGGGGATGAGCAGTTCTTC

clone_size: few
v_call: TRBV7-9
j_call: TRBJ2-5
d_call: .
cdr3_aa: CASSPPGRRSQETQYF
cdr3_nt: TGTGCCAGCAGCCCACCGGGACGACGCTCCCAAGAGACCCAGTACTTC

clone_size: many
v_call: TRBV11-3
j_call: TRBJ2-2
d_call: .
cdr3_aa: CASSSWGGAEFSSNTGELFF
cdr3_nt: TGTGCCAGCAGCTCGTGGGGGGGCGCTGAGTTCTCTTCGAACACCGGGGAGCTGTTTTTT

clone_size: few
v_call: TRBV2
j_call: TRBJ1-5
d_call: .
cdr3_aa: CASSEFQWQPQHF
cdr3_nt: TGTGCCAGCAGTGAATTTCAGTGGCAGCCCCAGCATTTT

clone_size: .
v_call: TRBV29-1
j_call: TRBJ2-1
d_call: TRBD1
cdr3_aa: CSVEAERTGVKNEQFF
cdr3_nt: TGCAGCGTTGAAGCCGAGAGGACAGGGGTGAAAAATGAGCAGTTCTTC

clone_size: .
v_call: TRBV19
j_call: TRBJ2-1
d_call: .
cdr3_aa: CASSIDLRYNEQFF
cdr3_nt: TGTGCCAGTAGTATAGATCTCAGATACAATGAGCAGTTCTTC

clone_size: many
v_call: TRBV4-1
j_call: TRBJ2-3
d_call: .
cdr3_aa: CASSQDGTPLTDTQYF
cdr3_nt: TGCGCCAGCAGCCAAGACGGGACTCCCTTGACAGATACGCAGTATTTT

clone_size: many
v_call: TRBV7-2
j_call: TRBJ2-1
d_call: TRBD2
cdr3_aa: CASSLSGGSYNEQFF
cdr3_nt: TGTGCCAGCAGCTTAAGCGGGGGGTCCTACAATGAGCAGTTCTTC

clone_size: .
v_call: TRBV28
j_call: TRBJ1-5
d_call: .
cdr3_aa: CASSLIRQFYSNQPQHF
cdr3_nt: TGTGCCAGCAGTTTGATTCGACAGTTCTATAGCAATCAGCCCCAGCATTTT

clone_size: .
v_call: TRBV2
j_call: TRBJ2-1
d_call: .
cdr3_aa: CASSGGRQLTYNEQFF
cdr3_nt: TGTGCCAGCAGTGGGGGGAGACAGCTCACCTACAATGAGCAGTTCTTC

clone_size: few
v_call: TRBV12-3/TRBV12-4
j_call: TRBJ2-1
d_call: .
cdr3_aa: CASRPWGLDYNEQFF
cdr3_nt: TGTGCCAGCAGACCCTGGGGGTTGGACTACAATGAGCAGTTCTTC

clone_size: many
v_call: TRBV6-1
j_call: TRBJ1-1
d_call: .
cdr3_aa: CASSISIDTEAFF
cdr3_nt: TGTGCCAGCAGCATTAGCATCGACACTGAAGCTTTCTTT

clone_size: few
v_call: TRBV29-1
j_call: TRBJ1-3
d_call: .
cdr3_aa: CSVEGAWAENSGNTIYF
cdr3_nt: TGCAGCGTTGAGGGGGCCTGGGCCGAGAATTCTGGAAACACCATATATTTT

clone_size: many
v_call: TRBV10-3
j_call: TRBJ2-5
d_call: TRBD2
cdr3_aa: CAISDGSGGATETQYF
cdr3_nt: TGTGCCATCAGTGACGGAAGCGGGGGGGCCACAGAGACCCAGTACTTC

clone_size: few
v_call: TRBV7-9
j_call: TRBJ1-1
d_call: .
cdr3_aa: CASPSGAEAFF
cdr3_nt: TGTGCCAGCCCTAGCGGGGCTGAAGCTTTCTTT

clone_size: few
v_call: TRBV27
j_call: TRBJ1-5
d_call: .
cdr3_aa: CASTAAGDTQPQHF
cdr3_nt: TGTGCCAGCACCGCTGCAGGGGACACTCAGCCCCAGCATTTT

clone_size: few
v_call: TRBV28
j_call: TRBJ2-4
d_call: TRBD1
cdr3_aa: CASRVPGTVKNIQYF
cdr3_nt: TGTGCCAGCAGAGTCCCGGGGACAGTTAAAAACATTCAGTACTTC

clone_size: many
v_call: TRBV28
j_call: TRBJ1-2
d_call: TRBD1
cdr3_aa: CASSYQGVYGYTF
cdr3_nt: TGTGCCAGCAGTTATCAGGGGGTCTATGGCTACACCTTC

clone_size: .
v_call: TRBV6-2/TRBV6-3
j_call: TRBJ2-2
d_call: TRBD2
cdr3_aa: CASSLTSITGELFF
cdr3_nt: TGTGCCAGCAGCCTGACTAGCATAACCGGGGAGCTGTTTTTT

clone_size: .
v_call: TRBV10-3
j_call: TRBJ2-1
d_call: .
cdr3_aa: CAINPIGGLNEQLF
cdr3_nt: TGTGCCATCAACCCCATAGGGGGGCTGAATGAGCAGCTCTTC

clone_size: .
v_call: TRBV3-1
j_call: TRBJ1-1
d_call: TRBD1
cdr3_aa: CASSLLGQGDTEAFF
cdr3_nt: TGTGCCAGCAGCCTCCTGGGACAGGGCGACACTGAAGCTTTCTTT

clone_size: many
v_call: TRBV7-9
j_call: TRBJ2-5
d_call: .
cdr3_aa: CASSLASGNHQETQYF
cdr3_nt: TGTGCCAGCAGCTTAGCATCCGGGAACCACCAAGAGACCCAGTACTTC

clone_size: many
v_call: TRBV4-1
j_call: TRBJ2-1
d_call: TRBD2
cdr3_aa: CASSQEILPSGAYNEQFF
cdr3_nt: TGCGCCAGCAGCCAAGAAATTCTCCCCAGCGGGGCCTACAATGAGCAGTTCTTC